This T cell receptor beta chain was profiled in a study of technical replicates of blood from a handful of donors. This clone was seen once. TCRdb's copy holds only in-frame clones and misses some; the assay was immunoSEQ multiplex PCR. The sample consists of approximately 73,000 clones, approximately 95% of them appearing once. The sequenced material came from T cells isolated from PBMCs. The TCR originated in a human donor in good health.

The CDR3 bases are TGTGCCTGGTCTAGCGGGAGCACAGATACGCAGTATTTT. Translation gives CAWSSGSTDTQYF. This sequence joins TRBV30 and TRBJ2-3, with 8 bases lining up with TRBD2. CDR3 length equals 13 residues. V shed 5 bases, J shed 0 bases, and the junction held 1 base outside the gene matches. Germline CDR1 and CDR2: GTSNPN and SVGIG (reference sequence). Based on the CDR3 plus reference TRBV30 and TRBJ2-3, the full variable domain is SQTIHQWPATLVQPVGSPLSLECTVEGTSNPNLYWYRQAAGRGLQLLFYSVGIGQISSEVPQNLSASRPQDRQFILSSKKLLLSDSGFYLCAWSSGSTDTQYFGPGTRLTVL.